Included here is one T cell receptor beta chain sequence, with context. The target antigen is unknown. V lost 4 bases to trimming and J lost 4 bases; unmatched junction nucleotides: 10. The CDR3 is made up of 15 amino acids. Germline-derived CDR1 and CDR2 are SGHRS and YFSETQ. The PCR had 60 Vbeta and 13 Jbeta primers. Clones were sequenced by immunoSEQ multiplex PCR, and TCRdb holds only the in-frame ones, with some missing. The table lists approximately 77,000 clones. These data belong to a study of cytomegalovirus exposure and HLA in healthy donors. Study overall: A prior analysis found 117 million unique TCR beta sequences from some 200 million T cells.

The study's findings and limits: Productive rates of about 90% or about 30% were seen for most TCR beta V segments in an earlier analysis.

This chain links TRBV5-1 with TRBJ1-1; 7 bases line up with TRBD1. The receptor comes from a man aged 25-45 years in good health and CMV-seronegative. Source material: PBMCs. This chain's CDR3 is CASSASTGAFTEAFF. CDR3 nucleotides: TGCGCCAGCAGCGCCTCAACAGGGGCCTTCACTGAAGCTTTCTTT.